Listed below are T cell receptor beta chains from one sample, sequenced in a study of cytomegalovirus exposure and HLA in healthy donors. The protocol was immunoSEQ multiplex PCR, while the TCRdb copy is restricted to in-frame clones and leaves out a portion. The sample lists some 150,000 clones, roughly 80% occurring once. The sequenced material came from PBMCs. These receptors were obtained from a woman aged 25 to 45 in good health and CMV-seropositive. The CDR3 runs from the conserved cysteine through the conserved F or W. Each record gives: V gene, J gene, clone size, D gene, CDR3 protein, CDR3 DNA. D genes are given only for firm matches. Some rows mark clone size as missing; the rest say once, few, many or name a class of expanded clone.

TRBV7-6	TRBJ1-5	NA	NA	CASSLAGGGQPQHF	TGTGCCAGCAGCTTAGCGGGGGGAGGTCAGCCCCAGCATTTT
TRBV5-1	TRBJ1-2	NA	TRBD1	CASSLRNRDRGREGYGYTF	TGCGCCAGCAGCTTACGAAACCGGGACAGGGGAAGGGAAGGCTATGGCTACACCTTC
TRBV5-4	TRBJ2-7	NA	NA	CASSAGQTYEQYF	TGTGCCAGCAGCGCGGGACAGACCTACGAGCAGTACTTC
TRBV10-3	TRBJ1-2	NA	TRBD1	CAISDLRQGDGKYGYTF	TGTGCCATCAGTGATTTGCGACAGGGGGACGGAAAATATGGCTACACCTTC
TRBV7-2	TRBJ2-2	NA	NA	CASSLHRDNTGELFF	TGTGCCAGCAGCTTACACAGGGACAACACCGGGGAGCTGTTTTTT
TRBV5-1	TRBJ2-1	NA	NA	CASSLEQHNEQFF	TGCGCCAGCAGCTTGGAACAGCACAATGAGCAGTTCTTC
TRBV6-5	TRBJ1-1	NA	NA	CASSYSKGGTEAFF	TGTGCCAGCAGTTACTCGAAGGGGGGGACTGAAGCTTTCTTT
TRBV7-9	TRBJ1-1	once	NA	CASSPRVSMNTEAFF	TGTGCCAGCAGCCCCAGGGTTTCCATGAACACTGAAGCTTTCTTT
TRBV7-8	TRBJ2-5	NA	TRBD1	CASSLGTGGETQYF	TGTGCCAGCAGCTTAGGGACAGGGGGAGAGACCCAGTACTTC
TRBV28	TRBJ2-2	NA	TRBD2	CASSLLSGGGTGELFF	TGTGCCAGCAGCCTTCTTAGCGGGGGGGGCACCGGGGAGCTGTTTTTT
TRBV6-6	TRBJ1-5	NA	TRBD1	CASSAGQGFSQPQHF	TGTGCCAGCAGCGCGGGACAGGGATTTAGTCAGCCCCAGCATTTT
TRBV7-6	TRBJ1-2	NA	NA	CASSSGVVSGYTF	TGTGCCAGCAGCTCGGGGGTTGTGAGTGGCTACACCTTC
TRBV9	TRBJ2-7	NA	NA	CASSVGQEPFYEQYF	TGTGCCAGCAGCGTAGGGCAGGAACCTTTCTACGAGCAGTACTTC
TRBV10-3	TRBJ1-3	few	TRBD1	CAIQTGGDTIYF	TGTGCCATCCAGACAGGGGGAGACACCATATATTTT
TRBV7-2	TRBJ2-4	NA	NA	CPAGGGRAKNIQYF	TGTCCCGCGGGCGGGGGCAGAGCCAAAAACATTCAGTACTTC
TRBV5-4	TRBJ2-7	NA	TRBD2	CASSWVGGGSYEQYF	TGTGCCAGCAGCTGGGTTGGGGGGGGCTCCTACGAGCAGTACTTC